Listed below are T cell receptor beta chains from one sample, sequenced in a study of blood T cell repertoires in COVID-19. The repertoire was sequenced with immunoSEQ multiplex PCR; TCRdb's copy has only in-frame clones and lacks some. The sample holds roughly 190,000 clones, roughly 87% seen once. Source material: peripheral blood. The receptors were gathered from a man aged 60 to 69 with active or convalescent COVID-19. Both conserved end residues are part of each CDR3. Each record gives: CDR3 length, V gene, D gene, clone size, J gene, CDR3 DNA, CDR3 protein. The D gene is left open where the match is weak. The size entry is marked missing in some rows and otherwise reads once, few, many or a size class.

cdr3_length: 17
v_call: TRBV2
d_call: TRBD2
clone_size: once
j_call: TRBJ2-3
cdr3_nt: TGTGCCAGCAAGGAACTAGCGGGGGGCCGCAGCACAGATACGCAGTATTTT
cdr3_aa: CASKELAGGRSTDTQYF

cdr3_length: 12
v_call: TRBV10-3
d_call: TRBD1
clone_size: .
j_call: TRBJ1-2
cdr3_nt: TGTGCCATCAGCGCCACAGGGGGCGGCTACACCTTC
cdr3_aa: CAISATGGGYTF

cdr3_length: 15
v_call: TRBV5-1
d_call: TRBD1
clone_size: .
j_call: TRBJ1-2
cdr3_nt: TGCGCCAGCAGCTTGGACCCGACAGGGCGCGATGGCTACACCTTC
cdr3_aa: CASSLDPTGRDGYTF

cdr3_length: 15
v_call: TRBV2
d_call: TRBD2
clone_size: .
j_call: TRBJ2-7
cdr3_nt: TGTGCCAGCAGTGTCATAGCGGGGGGATTTGGCGAGCAGTACTTC
cdr3_aa: CASSVIAGGFGEQYF

cdr3_length: 14
v_call: TRBV6-5
d_call: TRBD1
clone_size: .
j_call: TRBJ2-1
cdr3_nt: TGTGCCAGCAGTTGGGACAGCTCCTACAATGAGCAGTTCTTC
cdr3_aa: CASSWDSSYNEQFF

cdr3_length: 13
v_call: TRBV10-3
d_call: .
clone_size: .
j_call: TRBJ1-2
cdr3_nt: TGTGTCCCGTTTCCATGGACTTGGTGTGGCTACACCTTC
cdr3_aa: CVPFPWTWCGYTF

cdr3_length: 15
v_call: TRBV9
d_call: TRBD2
clone_size: .
j_call: TRBJ2-1
cdr3_nt: TGTGCCAGCAGCGTACTGGCTAGCGGGGGACCAACTCAGTTCTTC
cdr3_aa: CASSVLASGGPTQFF

cdr3_length: 14
v_call: TRBV27
d_call: .
clone_size: .
j_call: TRBJ2-7
cdr3_nt: TGTGCCAGCAGTTTAATTGCGGGGCCCTACGAGCAGTACTTC
cdr3_aa: CASSLIAGPYEQYF

cdr3_length: 14
v_call: TRBV5-1
d_call: .
clone_size: .
j_call: TRBJ1-1
cdr3_nt: TGCGCCAGCAGCTTGGAGGCAGGGCACACTGAAGCTTTCTTT
cdr3_aa: CASSLEAGHTEAFF

cdr3_length: 16
v_call: TRBV7-6
d_call: TRBD2
clone_size: once
j_call: TRBJ2-1
cdr3_nt: TGTGCCAGCAGCTTAGTGAGCGGGGGGGCTATTGGGGAGCAGTTCTTC
cdr3_aa: CASSLVSGGAIGEQFF

cdr3_length: 17
v_call: TRBV21-1
d_call: .
clone_size: .
j_call: TRBJ2-7
cdr3_nt: TGTGCCAGCAGCAATGTACCTTTAAAGGCTCCACAGAGCAGTCGGTACTTC
cdr3_aa: CASSNVPLKAPQSSRYF

cdr3_length: 15
v_call: TRBV27
d_call: .
clone_size: few
j_call: TRBJ2-1
cdr3_nt: TGTGCCAGCAGTCTGCTGGGGGCCGCCTACAATGAGCAGTTCTTC
cdr3_aa: CASSLLGAAYNEQFF

cdr3_length: 15
v_call: TRBV4-2
d_call: TRBD1
clone_size: .
j_call: TRBJ1-6
cdr3_nt: TGTGCCAGCAGCCGCACCTGGACAGGGGGTTCACCCCTCCACTTT
cdr3_aa: CASSRTWTGGSPLHF

cdr3_length: 14
v_call: TRBV3-1/TRBV3-2
d_call: TRBD1
clone_size: .
j_call: TRBJ1-6
cdr3_nt: TGTGCCAGCAGCCCTGGACAGGCGAATTCACCCCTCCACTTT
cdr3_aa: CASSPGQANSPLHF

cdr3_length: 15
v_call: TRBV19
d_call: .
clone_size: .
j_call: TRBJ1-2
cdr3_nt: TGTGCCAGTAGTATAGATGGCCTCCGGGGATATGGCTACACCTTC
cdr3_aa: CASSIDGLRGYGYTF

cdr3_length: 13
v_call: TRBV25-1
d_call: .
clone_size: few
j_call: TRBJ1-4
cdr3_nt: TGTGCCAGCAGCAGATCTTCGCGGGAAAAACTGTTTTTT
cdr3_aa: CASSRSSREKLFF

cdr3_length: 16
v_call: TRBV9
d_call: .
clone_size: .
j_call: TRBJ1-5
cdr3_nt: TGTGCCAGCAGCGTAGGTCCTGGGCCAAGCAATCAGCCCCAGCATTTT
cdr3_aa: CASSVGPGPSNQPQHF

cdr3_length: 15
v_call: TRBV9
d_call: .
clone_size: .
j_call: TRBJ2-3
cdr3_nt: TGTGCCAGCAGCTCACAGGGCACTAGCACAGATACGCAGTATTTT
cdr3_aa: CASSSQGTSTDTQYF

cdr3_length: 15
v_call: TRBV5-1
d_call: TRBD1
clone_size: .
j_call: TRBJ2-5
cdr3_nt: TGCGCCAGCAGCTGGACAGGGATAGGGGTTGAGACCCAGTACTTC
cdr3_aa: CASSWTGIGVETQYF

cdr3_length: 14
v_call: TRBV5-1
d_call: .
clone_size: .
j_call: TRBJ2-5
cdr3_nt: TGCGCCAGCAGCTTTAATCCCGGGGGTGAGACCCAGTACTTC
cdr3_aa: CASSFNPGGETQYF

cdr3_length: 15
v_call: TRBV7-3
d_call: TRBD1
clone_size: once
j_call: TRBJ1-2
cdr3_nt: TGTGCCAGCAGCCCGGGGACAGCCTCTGGCTATGGCTACACCTTC
cdr3_aa: CASSPGTASGYGYTF

cdr3_length: 14
v_call: TRBV2
d_call: .
clone_size: .
j_call: TRBJ1-3
cdr3_nt: TGTGCCAGCAGTGAGGGCTGGAGGGGAAACACCATATATTTT
cdr3_aa: CASSEGWRGNTIYF

cdr3_length: 14
v_call: TRBV7-9
d_call: .
clone_size: .
j_call: TRBJ2-5
cdr3_nt: TGTGCCAGCAGCTTCGACAGGACTCAAGAGACCCAGTACTTC
cdr3_aa: CASSFDRTQETQYF

cdr3_length: 14
v_call: TRBV5-1
d_call: TRBD1
clone_size: .
j_call: TRBJ2-3
cdr3_nt: TGCGCCAGCAGCTTGGAACAGGGGTGGGATACGCAGTATTTT
cdr3_aa: CASSLEQGWDTQYF

cdr3_length: 19
v_call: TRBV7-2
d_call: TRBD1
clone_size: .
j_call: TRBJ1-2
cdr3_nt: TGTGCCAGCAGCTTACGAATATTACGGCAAGGGACAGTAAAAAGGGGCTACACCTTC
cdr3_aa: CASSLRILRQGTVKRGYTF

cdr3_length: 15
v_call: TRBV6-1
d_call: TRBD1
clone_size: .
j_call: TRBJ1-2
cdr3_nt: TGTGCCAGCAGTGAAGCCCCGGGACAGAACTATGGCTACACCTTC
cdr3_aa: CASSEAPGQNYGYTF

cdr3_length: 18
v_call: TRBV5-1
d_call: TRBD2
clone_size: .
j_call: TRBJ2-1
cdr3_nt: TGCGCCAGCAGCCCGACTAGCGGGGGACTATACTCCTACAATGAGCAGTTCTTC
cdr3_aa: CASSPTSGGLYSYNEQFF

cdr3_length: 14
v_call: TRBV15
d_call: TRBD1
clone_size: few
j_call: TRBJ1-1
cdr3_nt: TGTGCCACCAGCAAAGGACAGGGAATCACTGAAGCTTTCTTT
cdr3_aa: CATSKGQGITEAFF

cdr3_length: 15
v_call: TRBV4-1
d_call: TRBD2
clone_size: .
j_call: TRBJ2-5
cdr3_nt: TGCGCCAGCAGTCGCACTAGCGGGAGACAAGAGACCCAGTACTTC
cdr3_aa: CASSRTSGRQETQYF